One and the same sample provided the 23 T cell receptor beta chains below, sequenced in a study of regulatory and conventional T cells in RAG deficiency. Conventional CD4+ T cells were sorted from blood as CD25-low CD127-high cells. Sequenced by immunoSEQ multiplex PCR; TCRdb stores in-frame clones only, minus some. The sample contains 25,000 to 35,000 clones, roughly 95% of which appear only once. The same data also went into a second study, on regulatory T cells. According to that study: Primers: 52 TRBV forward and 13 TRBJ reverse.

Sequenced: CD25- CD4+ T cells sorted from blood. These receptors came from a human donor in good health.

The chain has TRBV5-1 and TRBJ2-7, with 10 bases matching TRBD1. Looked up from germline, CDR1 is SGHRS and CDR2 is YFSETQ. The CDR3 has 14 residues. V lost 7 bases, J lost 3 bases, and 7 bases stayed unmatched. CDR3 nucleotide sequence: TGCGCCAGCGGGGGGGACAGGGGTAGCTACGAGCAGTACTTC. This gives the protein CASGGDRGSYEQYF. Full variable domain (rest looked up from reference TRBV5-1 and TRBJ2-7): KAGVTQTPRYLIKTRGQQVTLSCSPISGHRSVSWYQQTPGQGLQFLFEYFSETQRNKGNFPGRFSGRQFSNSRSEMNVSTLELGDSALYLCASGGDRGSYEQYFGPGTRLTVT.

The gene calls are TRBV5-1 and TRBJ2-5; a weak D match, TRBD1 (6 bases). Germline lookup yields CDR1 SGHRS and CDR2 YFSETQ. The CDR3 covers 14 residues. Trimming took 3 bases from V and 1 from J, leaving 10 bases between them. The CDR3 spells CASSSGQIQETQYF. Here the CDR3 DNA reads TGCGCCAGCAGCTCTGGACAGATCCAAGAGACCCAGTACTTC. Drawing the rest from reference TRBV5-1 and TRBJ2-5, the complete variable domain is KAGVTQTPRYLIKTRGQQVTLSCSPISGHRSVSWYQQTPGQGLQFLFEYFSETQRNKGNFPGRFSGRQFSNSRSEMNVSTLELGDSALYLCASSSGQIQETQYFGPGTRLLVL.

The genes are TRBV28 and TRBJ2-3; D is ambiguous. The germline V and J ends were trimmed by 4 bases and 0 bases, with 5 bases remaining between them. CDR1 MDHEN and CDR2 SYDVKM come from the germline V gene. The CDR3 extends over 13 amino acids. The CDR3 DNA reads TGTGCCAGCAGTTACGGTAGCACAGATACGCAGTATTTT. It yields the protein CASSYGSTDTQYF.

This chain connects TRBV2 to TRBJ1-4, with D possibly matching TRBD1 (5 bases). Trimming shortened V by 8 bases and J by 5 bases, and 9 bases separated the two germline ends. This CDR3 is 12 amino acids long. Germline V gives CDR1 SNHLY, CDR2 FYNNEI. CDR3 nucleotide sequence: TGTGCCAGCGTCAAGGGGAATGAAAAACTGTTTTTT. It encodes CASVKGNEKLFF.

This clone was observed a few times. This CDR3 is also generated by other DNA sequences in the sample. This chain connects TRBV6-1 to TRBJ1-6; tentative D call: TRBD1 (6 bases). Germline CDR1 MNHNS, CDR2 SASEGT. Trimming stripped 6 bases from V and 3 bases from J, with 15 bases between. This CDR3 comprises 16 residues. The CDR3 sequence is CASRETGLNYNSPLHF. The CDR3 nucleotides are TGTGCCAGCAGGGAAACAGGGCTAAACTATAATTCACCCCTCCACTTT.

The gene calls are TRBV5-1 and TRBJ1-1; 7 bases fit TRBD1. V lost 0 bases, J lost 0 bases, and 5 bases stayed unmatched. This CDR3 contains 16 residues. Germline values: CDR1 SGHRS, CDR2 YFSETQ. DNA for the CDR3: TGCGCCAGCAGCTTGGATTTTGGGACAGTGAACACTGAAGCTTTCTTT. Translated: CASSLDFGTVNTEAFF.

This clone was recorded a few times. The J gene is TRBJ1-4, the V gene TRBV6-1; D is unresolved. The CDR3 consists of 14 residues. Germline V gene lookup returns CDR1 MNHNS and CDR2 SASEGT. Deletions cut 3 bases from V and 3 bases from J, with 8 bases between. This CDR3 is CASSDGVPNEKLFF. As DNA, the CDR3 is TGTGCCAGCAGTGACGGTGTCCCTAATGAAAAACTGTTTTTT.

This clone was counted a few times. The chain is built from TRBV6-1 and TRBJ1-3; D unclear. There are 15 residues in the CDR3. V was pared by 0 bases and J by 2 bases, with 8 bases between. Germline values: CDR1 MNHNS, CDR2 SASEGT. The CDR3 protein is CASSEAGGAGNTIYF. The CDR3 bases are TGTGCCAGCAGTGAAGCGGGAGGTGCTGGAAACACCATATATTTT.

This sequence joins TRBV7-3 and TRBJ2-5; TRBD2 matches 9 bases. V was clipped by 5 bases and J by 7 bases; unmatched bases: 11. CDR1 is SGHTA and CDR2 is FQGTGA in the germline V gene. CDR3 length equals 15 residues. The CDR3 sequence is CASSPLAGLPGTQYF. In nucleotides, the CDR3 is TGTGCCAGCAGCCCACTAGCGGGCCTACCGGGGACCCAGTACTTC.

The rearrangement uses TRBV9 and TRBJ1-6, with D possibly TRBD1 on 6 matching bases. Germline V CDR1 and CDR2: SGDLS, YYNGEE. With 0 bases removed from V and 1 base from J, the gap between germline ends came to 11 bases. CDR3 length: 17 amino acids. CDR3 nucleotides: TGTGCCAGCAGCGTAGGGACAGACGGTTCCTATAATTCACCCCTCCACTTT. Translating gives CASSVGTDGSYNSPLHF. Complete variable domain (other parts from reference TRBV9 and TRBJ1-6): DSGVTQTPKHLITATGQRVTLRCSPRSGDLSVYWYQQSLDQGLQFLIQYYNGEERAKGNILERFSAQQFPDLHSELNLSSLELGDSALYFCASSVGTDGSYNSPLHFGNGTRLTVT.

The rearrangement links TRBV5-1 to TRBJ1-6; D is uncertain. Trimming removed 1 base from V and 9 bases from J, with 14 bases in between. From germline, CDR1 is SGHRS and CDR2 YFSETQ. The CDR3 totals 15 residues. The CDR3 DNA sequence: TGCGCCAGCAGCTTGAGTGCCGGGGAGGGTTCACCCCTCCACTTT. This codes for CASSLSAGEGSPLHF.

The V call is TRBV5-1, the J call TRBJ2-7; weak D call: TRBD2 (6 bases). V gave up 7 bases and J gave up 2 bases, with 16 bases separating them. The germline CDR1 and CDR2 sequences are SGHRS and YFSETQ. This CDR3 has 14 amino acids. Here the CDR3 reads CASRPGDVTYEQYF. CDR3 DNA sequence: TGCGCCAGCCGCCCGGGGGACGTTACCTACGAGCAGTACTTC.

The chain employs TRBV6-1 and TRBJ1-6; 7 positions agree with TRBD1. V lost 8 bases, J lost 9 bases, and 13 bases stayed unmatched. The CDR3 is 15 amino acids. From germline, CDR1 is MNHNS and CDR2 SASEGT. DNA of the CDR3: TGTGCCAGCGACCTCCGGGACAGTCATAGTTCACCCCTCCACTTT. As protein: CASDLRDSHSSPLHF.

The chain joins TRBV18 to TRBJ2-7; TRBD1 matches at 10 bases. The trim removed 2 bases at V and 7 bases at J, leaving 5 bases unmatched. From germline, CDR1 is KGHSH and CDR2 LQKENI. CDR3 length: 14 amino acids. Written as DNA, the CDR3 is TGTGCCAGCTCACCAAAGACAGGGGGCAGGGAGCAGTACTTC. Translated, it gives CASSPKTGGREQYF.

This chain joins TRBV6-1 and TRBJ1-2; D is unresolved. CDR3 length equals 14 residues. Deletions cut 3 bases from V and 2 bases from J, with 10 bases between. CDR1 is MNHNS and CDR2 is SASEGT in the germline V gene. The CDR3 DNA follows: TGTGCCAGCAGTGAGGTAGGAGGGAACTATGGCTACACCTTC. It specifies CASSEVGGNYGYTF.

CDR3 loop: CASSLAVSPDTQYF. CDR3 DNA sequence: TGCGCCAGCAGCTTGGCGGTATCTCCGGATACGCAGTATTTT. The chain has TRBV5-1 and TRBJ2-3; D is unclear. CDR3 length: 14 residues. Trimming shortened V by 0 bases and J by 6 bases, and 11 bases separated the two germline ends. The germline CDR1 and CDR2 sequences are SGHRS and YFSETQ.

The V gene is TRBV27, the J gene TRBJ1-5; D unclear. The V and J ends lost 0 bases and 9 bases respectively, with 6 bases between them. This CDR3 spans 12 amino acids. The V gene's germline CDR1 is MNHEY and CDR2 SMNVEV (reference sequence). The CDR3 loop is CASSLSRGPQHF. The CDR3 nucleotides read TGTGCCAGCAGTTTATCCCGGGGGCCCCAGCATTTT.

The J gene is TRBJ2-3, the V gene TRBV10-1; possible D gene TRBD1, 5 bases. V was cut by 3 bases and J by 2 bases, with 15 bases left in between. This CDR3 has 16 amino acids. Germline CDR1 and CDR2: WNHNN and SYGVQD (reference sequence). The CDR3 spells CASSDTSRAYTDTQYF. The CDR3 bases are TGCGCCAGCAGTGATACGTCCAGGGCTTACACAGATACGCAGTATTTT.

This clone was counted between two and nine times. The chain uses TRBV10-1 and TRBJ2-6; 11 bases are shared with TRBD1. The J segment lost 2 bases and the V segment lost 11 bases, leaving 8 bases of the junction unmatched. CDR3 length: 16 residues. Germline assignment: CDR1 WNHNN and CDR2 SYGVQD (reference sequence). The CDR3 here is CAACPDRGPGANVLTF. As DNA, the CDR3 is TGCGCCGCCTGTCCGGACAGGGGGCCTGGGGCCAACGTCCTGACTTTC.

This chain's CDR3 is CASSIWDSARAGTDTQYF. CDR3 DNA sequence: TGTGCCAGTAGTATCTGGGACAGTGCTAGGGCTGGCACAGATACGCAGTATTTT. V and J are TRBV19 and TRBJ2-3, with TRBD1 matching over 7 bases. The CDR3 runs to 18 residues. V shed 3 bases and J 1 base; nucleotides not matched to a gene: 13. From germline, CDR1 is LNHDA and CDR2 SQIVND (reference sequence).

This clone was recorded once. The chain links TRBV9 to TRBJ2-2, with a tentative D call TRBD2 (5 bases). This CDR3 comprises 15 residues. V lost 4 bases, J lost 2 bases, and 12 bases lay in between. Germline-derived CDR1 and CDR2 are SGDLS and YYNGEE. The CDR3 region has the DNA TGTGCCAGCAGCCCTGGGGAGTCCAACACCGGGGAGCTGTTTTTT. This encodes CASSPGESNTGELFF.

The chain uses TRBV5-1 and TRBJ2-2, with D possibly TRBD1 on 6 matching bases. The ends were cut back, 3 bases at V and 5 bases at J, with 23 bases in the middle. The CDR3 covers 18 residues. Germline V CDR1 and CDR2: SGHRS, YFSETQ. The CDR3 DNA is TGCGCCAGCAGCTCCTCGCGAGGGGGTATGCGGCAAACCGGGGAGCTGTTTTTT. It specifies CASSSSRGGMRQTGELFF.

The V call is TRBV28, the J call TRBJ2-7, with 8 bases fitting TRBD1. V trimming: 7 bases; J trimming: 6 bases; junction bases outside the gene matches: 11. Germline loops: CDR1 MDHEN, CDR2 SYDVKM. CDR3 length: 14 residues. As DNA, the CDR3 is TGTGCCAGCACCGGGGACAGGCGGATCGGCGAGCAGTACTTC. Translated: CASTGDRRIGEQYF.